The 11 T cell receptor beta chains in this list originate from one sample, sequenced in a study of regulatory T cells. The study, taken as a whole, reports: Hydrophobic residues at CDR3 positions 6 and 7 were enriched in conventional CD4+ T cells of CD3G-deficient patients.

Amplification used 52 TRBV primers and 13 TRBJ primers. Produced via immunoSEQ multiplex PCR; TCRdb's table is partial and in-frame only. The sample holds over 25,000 clones, 85% to 95% seen once. Antigen specificity for these receptors is unknown. Sequenced input: conventional CD4+ T cells sorted from blood. The receptor set was obtained from a person under 30 with CD3G deficiency.

The V and J genes are TRBV28 and TRBJ2-7; D not resolved. This CDR3 region has 14 residues. Trimming left V 3 bases short and J 2 bases short, with 11 bases between. CDR1 is MDHEN and CDR2 is SYDVKM in the germline V gene. The CDR3 DNA reads as TGTGCCAGCAGTTTCAAAACAGCCCCCTACGAGCAGTACTTC. It yields the protein CASSFKTAPYEQYF.

CDR3 amino acids: CASSLTVDQPQHF. The CDR3 DNA reads as TGTGCCAGCAGCCTCACAGTTGATCAGCCCCAGCATTTT. The chain carries TRBV6-4 and TRBJ1-5; D call uncertain. The CDR3 loop spans 13 amino acids. The V end was cut by 6 bases, the J end by 5 bases, with 11 bases between. Germline values: CDR1 MRHNA, CDR2 SNTAGT.

This chain joins TRBV21-1 and TRBJ2-7; the listed D gene, TRBD1, was not tested against the DNA. TRBV21-1 is annotated as a pseudogene. The CDR3 is 14 residues long. The CDR3 is CASSNWAGKYEQYF. CDR3 in DNA: TGTGCCAGCAGCAATTGGGCAGGGAAGTACGAGCAGTACTTC.

The V call is TRBV29-1, the J call TRBJ1-1; 9 nucleotides line up with TRBD1. This CDR3 is 12 amino acids long. Germline V gene data show CDR1 as SQVTM and CDR2 as ANQGSEA. Unmatched junction bases numbered 8, after V lost 8 bases and J lost 7 bases. The CDR3 here is CSTRQGEVEAFF. CDR3 bases: TGCAGCACCCGACAGGGGGAAGTTGAAGCTTTCTTT.

J is TRBJ1-3 and V is TRBV7-2; possibly TRBD1 for D (6 bases). Between the trimmed V and J ends, which lost 5 bases and 0 bases, there was a span of 11 bases. Looked up from germline, CDR1 is SGHTA and CDR2 is FQGNSA. The CDR3 loop spans 15 amino acids. CDR3 amino acids: CASSLGGASGNTIYF. For the CDR3, the DNA is TGTGCCAGCAGCCTCGGGGGGGCCTCTGGAAACACCATATATTTT.

The CDR3 coding sequence is TGTGCCAGGCCAACCGGACTAGCGGGAGCCAGGGAGCAGTACGTC. Its protein product is CARPTGLAGAREQYV. This rearrangement joins TRBV6-4 to TRBJ2-7; the match to TRBD2 covers 13 bases. Germline CDR1 MRHNA, CDR2 SNTAGT. This CDR3 region has 15 residues. After removal of 9 bases from V and 7 bases from J, the junction contained 12 bases not matched to a gene.

The rearrangement joins TRBV27 to TRBJ2-1; TRBD2 is a possible D gene (5 bases). Trimming removed 5 bases at V and 7 bases at J, with 12 bases between. The CDR3 is made up of 13 amino acids. Germline V CDR1 and CDR2: MNHEY, SMNVEV (reference sequence). CDR3 nucleotide sequence: TGTGCCAGCAGTCCTCGGACTCGTAATGAGCAGTTCTTC. Translation: CASSPRTRNEQFF.

The chain joins TRBV30 to TRBJ2-7; possible D gene TRBD2, 5 bases. Germline CDR1 GTSNPN, CDR2 SVGIG (reference sequence). Trimming shortened V by 4 bases and J by 5 bases, and 9 bases separated the two germline ends. The length of the CDR3 is 11 residues. In DNA, the CDR3 is TGTGCCTGGATGGTCGGGGACGAGCAGTACTTC. As protein: CAWMVGDEQYF.

The rearrangement links TRBV5-1 to TRBJ2-3; no clear D. CDR3 length equals 15 residues. Germline CDR1 reads SGHRS; CDR2 reads YFSETQ. The V end was cut by 1 base, the J end by 3 bases, with 12 bases between. Here the CDR3 reads CASSLIGKRTDTQYF. For the CDR3, the DNA is TGCGCCAGCAGCTTGATAGGGAAAAGGACAGATACGCAGTATTTT.

V usage is TRBV6-1 and J usage is TRBJ1-4; TRBD1 agrees at 7 bases. Losses at the gene ends were 1 base for V and 8 bases for J; bases not matched to a gene: 4. CDR3 length: 14 amino acids. From germline, CDR1 is MNHNS and CDR2 SASEGT. The CDR3 DNA reads as TGTGCCAGCAGTGAAGAGGGGGCTAGGGAAAAACTGTTTTTT. Residues: CASSEEGAREKLFF.

V and J are TRBV6-6 and TRBJ2-5; 8 bases align to TRBD2. The J call may be faulty, since TRBJ2-7 better matches the DNA end. The CDR3 covers 14 residues. CDR1 is MNHNY, CDR2 SVGAGI, per germline (reference sequence). CDR3 sequence reads: CASSRSGSSYEQYF. CDR3 nucleotides: TGTGCCAGCAGTCGCAGCGGGAGTTCCTACGAGCAGTACTTC.